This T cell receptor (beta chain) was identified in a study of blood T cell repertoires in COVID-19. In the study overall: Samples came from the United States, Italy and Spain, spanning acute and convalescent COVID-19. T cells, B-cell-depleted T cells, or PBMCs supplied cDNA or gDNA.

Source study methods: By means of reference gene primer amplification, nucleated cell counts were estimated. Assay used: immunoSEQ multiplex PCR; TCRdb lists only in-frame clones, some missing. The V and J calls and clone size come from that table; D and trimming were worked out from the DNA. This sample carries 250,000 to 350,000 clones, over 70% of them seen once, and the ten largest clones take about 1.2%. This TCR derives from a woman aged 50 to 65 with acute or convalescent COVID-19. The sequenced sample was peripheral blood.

This CDR3 is CASRTGAVRSYTF. CDR3 DNA sequence: TGTGCCAGCAGAACAGGGGCGGTTAGAAGCTACACCTTC. This chain joins TRBV6-5 and TRBJ1-2; 7 positions agree with TRBD1. The germline V gene encodes CDR1 MNHEY and CDR2 SVGAGI. CDR3 length equals 13 residues. The ends lost 6 bases at V and 9 bases at J; junction bases unmatched: 10.